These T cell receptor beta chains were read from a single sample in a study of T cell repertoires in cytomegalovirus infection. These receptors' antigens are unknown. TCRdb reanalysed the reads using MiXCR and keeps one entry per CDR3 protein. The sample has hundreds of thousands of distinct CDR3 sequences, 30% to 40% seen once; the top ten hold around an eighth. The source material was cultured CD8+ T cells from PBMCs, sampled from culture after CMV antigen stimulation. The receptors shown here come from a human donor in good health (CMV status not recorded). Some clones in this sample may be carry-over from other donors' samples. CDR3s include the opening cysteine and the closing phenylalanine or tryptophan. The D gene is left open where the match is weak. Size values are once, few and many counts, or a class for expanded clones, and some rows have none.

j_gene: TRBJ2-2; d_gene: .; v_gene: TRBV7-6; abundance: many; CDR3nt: TGTGCCAGCAGCTTAGCGAAGGGAAACACCGGGGAGCTGTTTTTT; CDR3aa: CASSLAKGNTGELFF
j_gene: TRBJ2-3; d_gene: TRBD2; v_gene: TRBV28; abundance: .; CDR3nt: TGTGCCAGCAGCCCCACCGTGGGCGGGGGATTCACAGATACGCAGTATTTT; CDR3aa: CASSPTVGGGFTDTQYF
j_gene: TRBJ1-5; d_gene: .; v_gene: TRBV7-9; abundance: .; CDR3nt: TGTGCCAGCAGCTTAGTTGGGCCCACAAATAACAATCAGCCCCAGCATTTT; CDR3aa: CASSLVGPTNNNQPQHF
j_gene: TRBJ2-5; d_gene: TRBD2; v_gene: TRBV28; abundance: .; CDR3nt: TGTGCCAGCCGAGATGTGACTAGCGGCCAAGAGACCCAGTACTTC; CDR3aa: CASRDVTSGQETQYF
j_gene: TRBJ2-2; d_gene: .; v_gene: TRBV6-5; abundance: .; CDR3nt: TGTGCCAGCGCCACGGGACTTCCAACCGGGGAGCTGTTTTTT; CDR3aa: CASATGLPTGELFF
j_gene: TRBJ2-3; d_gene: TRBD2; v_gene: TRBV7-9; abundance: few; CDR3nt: TGTGCCAGCAGCCACGGGGGGTACACAGATACGCAGTATTTT; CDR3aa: CASSHGGYTDTQYF
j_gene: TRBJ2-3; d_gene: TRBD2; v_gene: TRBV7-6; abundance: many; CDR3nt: TGTGCCAGCAGCTTAGCGTCGCGGGGGTCTAGCACAGATACGCAGTATTTT; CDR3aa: CASSLASRGSSTDTQYF
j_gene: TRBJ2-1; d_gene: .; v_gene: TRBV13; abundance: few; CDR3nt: TGTGCCAGCAGCGCACGAAGGCCAAATGAGCAGTTCTTC; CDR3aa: CASSARRPNEQFF
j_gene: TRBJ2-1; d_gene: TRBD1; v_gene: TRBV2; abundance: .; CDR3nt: TGTGCCAGCAGTGACGAGGGGGCTGTCTACAATGAGCAGTTCTTC; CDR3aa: CASSDEGAVYNEQFF
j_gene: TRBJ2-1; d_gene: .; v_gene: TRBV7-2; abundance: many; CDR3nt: TGTGCCAGCAGCTTAGTGGGGGCCCACAGTTACGGGCCCAATGAGCAGTTCTTC; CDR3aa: CASSLVGAHSYGPNEQFF
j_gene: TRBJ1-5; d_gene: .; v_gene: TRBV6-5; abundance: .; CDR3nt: TGTGCCAGCAGTTACTCGGCCGGGGATGGCAATCAGCCCCAGCATTTT; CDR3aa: CASSYSAGDGNQPQHF
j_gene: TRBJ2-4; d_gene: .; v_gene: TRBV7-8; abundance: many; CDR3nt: TGTGCCAGCAGCTTATTCGAGGGTCGAGACATTCAGTACTTC; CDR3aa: CASSLFEGRDIQYF
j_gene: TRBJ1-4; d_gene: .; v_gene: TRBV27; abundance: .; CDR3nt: TGTGCCAGCAGTTTGGGAGGGCAGGTCGAAAAACTGTTTTTT; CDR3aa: CASSLGGQVEKLFF
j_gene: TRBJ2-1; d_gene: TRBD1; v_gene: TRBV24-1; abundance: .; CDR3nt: TGTGCCACCAGTGATTTAAAGGGGGCGGTCCACTACAATGAGCAGTTCTTC; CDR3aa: CATSDLKGAVHYNEQFF
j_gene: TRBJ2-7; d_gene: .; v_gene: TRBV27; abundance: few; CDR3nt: TGTGCCAGCCTGGGGACAACTAGAGACAGACACTCCTACGAGCAGTACTTC; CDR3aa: CASLGTTRDRHSYEQYF
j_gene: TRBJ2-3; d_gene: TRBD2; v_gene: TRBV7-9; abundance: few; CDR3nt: TGTGCCAGCAGCTCCAATGGGGGGGGCACAGATACGCAGTATTTT; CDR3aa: CASSSNGGGTDTQYF
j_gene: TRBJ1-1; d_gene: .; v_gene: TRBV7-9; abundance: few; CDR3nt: TGTGCCAGCAGGCGACCGACAGAGTACACTGAAGCTTTCTTT; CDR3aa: CASRRPTEYTEAFF
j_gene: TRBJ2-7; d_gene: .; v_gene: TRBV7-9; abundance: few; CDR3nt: TGTGCCAGCAGCTTAGTTAACGGACCCGAGCAGTACTTC; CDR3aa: CASSLVNGPEQYF
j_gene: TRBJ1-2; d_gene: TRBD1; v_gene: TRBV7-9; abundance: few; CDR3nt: TGTGCCAGCAGCTTAGCGCATGGACAGGGGGGCGCTAACTATGGCTACACCTTC; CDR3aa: CASSLAHGQGGANYGYTF
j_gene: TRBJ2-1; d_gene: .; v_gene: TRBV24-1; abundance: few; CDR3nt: TGTGCCACCAGTGACCTTGACGGGCCAATCGTGGGTGAGCAGTTCTTC; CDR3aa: CATSDLDGPIVGEQFF
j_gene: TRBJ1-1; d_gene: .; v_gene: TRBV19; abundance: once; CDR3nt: TGTGCCAGTAGTCCCCGGACAGAGTTGGTTGAAGCTTTCTTT; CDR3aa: CASSPRTELVEAFF
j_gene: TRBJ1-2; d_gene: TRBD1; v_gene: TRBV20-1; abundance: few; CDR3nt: TGCAGTGCTAGACCCCCGGTGGGACAGAACTATGGCTACACCTTC; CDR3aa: CSARPPVGQNYGYTF
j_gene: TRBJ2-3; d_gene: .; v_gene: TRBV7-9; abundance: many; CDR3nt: TGTGCCAGCAGCTTAGCGACTAGTTGGGAGGCGTATTTT; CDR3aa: CASSLATSWEAYF
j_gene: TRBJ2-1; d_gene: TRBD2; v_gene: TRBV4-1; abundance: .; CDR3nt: TGCGCCAGCAGCCCTGTCCCGGGACTAGCGGGGGCCCGCCCTATAGACAATGAGCAGTTCTTC; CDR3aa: CASSPVPGLAGARPIDNEQFF
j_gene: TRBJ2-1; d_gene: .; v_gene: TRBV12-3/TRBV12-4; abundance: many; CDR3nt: TGTGCCAGCAGTTTAATTGGGGGACACTACAATGAGCAGTTCTTC; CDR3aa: CASSLIGGHYNEQFF
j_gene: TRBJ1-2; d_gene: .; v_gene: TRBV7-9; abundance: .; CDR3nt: TGTGCCAGCAGCTTTATAGGTCGGGGCTACACCTTC; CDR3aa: CASSFIGRGYTF
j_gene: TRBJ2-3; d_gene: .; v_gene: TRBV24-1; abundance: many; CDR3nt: TGTGCCACCGGGGCAGGGGATGGCACAGATACGCAGTATTTT; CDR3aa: CATGAGDGTDTQYF
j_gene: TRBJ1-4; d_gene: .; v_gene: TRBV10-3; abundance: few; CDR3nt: TGTGCCATCAGTTGGGTCAATGCAACTAATGAAAAACTGTTTTTT; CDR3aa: CAISWVNATNEKLFF
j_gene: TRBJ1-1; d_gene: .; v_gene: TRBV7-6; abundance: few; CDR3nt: TGTGCCAGCAGCTTAGGGGCCGGGAATTATGTGGCTTTCTTT; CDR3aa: CASSLGAGNYVAFF
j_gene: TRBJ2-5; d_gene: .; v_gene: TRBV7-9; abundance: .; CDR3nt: TGTGCCAGCAGCCAAGTCGCCCACAGACAGAGGGAGACCCAGTACTTC; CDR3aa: CASSQVAHRQRETQYF
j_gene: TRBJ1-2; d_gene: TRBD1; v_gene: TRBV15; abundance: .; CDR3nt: TGTGCCACCAGCTTCGACCGGGACAGATTCTATGGCTACACCTTC; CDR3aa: CATSFDRDRFYGYTF
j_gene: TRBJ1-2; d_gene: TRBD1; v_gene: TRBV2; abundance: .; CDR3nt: TGTGCCACCTTGACAGGGCGAAGTGGCTACACCTTC; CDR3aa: CATLTGRSGYTF